The 14 T cell receptor beta chains given below trace back to one sample, sequenced in a study of OX40 agonist ivuxolimab in advanced cancers. Assay: immunoSEQ multiplex PCR; the TCRdb copy retains only in-frame clones and omits some. The repertoire holds approximately 14,000 clones, with about 70% as singletons. The sample here was CD4+ or CD8+ T cells sorted from blood, taken in a trial of the OX40 agonist ivuxolimab. The receptors were sampled from an adult with an advanced solid tumor such as melanoma, head and neck, liver or kidney cancer.

The rearrangement uses TRBV7-6 and TRBJ2-7; the match to TRBD1 covers 9 bases. This CDR3 has 18 residues. CDR1 and CDR2 from the germline V gene are SGHVS and FNYEAQ. V was clipped by 0 bases and J by 3 bases; unmatched bases: 12. CDR3 region: CASSLAVPTWTGDYEQYF. The CDR3 nucleotides read TGTGCCAGCAGCTTAGCGGTCCCCACCTGGACAGGGGACTACGAGCAGTACTTC. The full variable domain, with the rest looked up from reference TRBV7-6 and TRBJ2-7, is GAGVSQSPRYKVTKRGQDVALRCDPISGHVSLYWYRQALGQGPEFLTYFNYEAQQDKSGLPNDRFSAERPEGSISTLTIQRTEQRDSAMYRCASSLAVPTWTGDYEQYFGPGTRLTVT.

CDR3 nucleotide sequence: TGTGCCAGTAGTCTTTGGACGGCAGAATATGGCTACACCTTC. Residues: CASSLWTAEYGYTF. The chain is built from TRBV19 and TRBJ1-2; the D is unclear. There are 14 residues in the CDR3. With 5 bases removed from V and 5 bases from J, the gap between germline ends came to 15 bases. Germline V gives CDR1 LNHDA, CDR2 SQIVND (reference sequence).

This chain joins TRBV5-6 and TRBJ1-5; weak D call: TRBD1 (5 bases). The germline V gene has CDR1 SGHDT and CDR2 YYEEEE. Deletions cut 1 base from V and 2 bases from J, with 10 bases between. The CDR3 covers 15 residues. The CDR3 DNA sequence: TGTGCCAGCAGCTTGAGTCCGGGACGCAATCAGCCCCAGCATTTT. Its protein product is CASSLSPGRNQPQHF.

This chain connects TRBV5-6 to TRBJ2-3; 7 bases map to TRBD1. Germline V gene data show CDR1 as SGHDT and CDR2 as YYEEEE. This CDR3 spans 13 amino acids. Germline trimming cut 3 bases from V and 3 bases from J; bases unmatched to any gene: 1. The CDR3 region has the DNA TGTGCCAGCAGCTGGGACAGAACAGATACGCAGTATTTT. Translation gives CASSWDRTDTQYF. Full variable domain (remainder filled in from reference TRBV5-6 and TRBJ2-3): DAGVTQSPTHLIKTRGQQVTLRCSPKSGHDTVSWYQQALGQGPQFIFQYYEEEERQRGNFPDRFSGHQFPNYSSELNVNALLLGDSALYLCASSWDRTDTQYFGPGTRLTVL.

V gene TRBV6-4 combines with J gene TRBJ2-7; D ambiguous. This CDR3 is built from 15 residues. Germline-derived CDR1 and CDR2 are MRHNA and SNTAGT. The V end lost 6 bases, the J end lost 3 bases, and 18 bases lay between the germline ends. CDR3: CASRTPVADNYEQYF. CDR3 DNA sequence: TGTGCCAGCAGAACACCTGTGGCGGATAACTACGAGCAGTACTTC.

V usage is TRBV7-3 and J usage is TRBJ1-2; 8 bases line up with TRBD1. The CDR3 length is 13 residues. Looked up from germline, CDR1 is SGHTA and CDR2 is FQGTGA. Trimming cost V 5 bases and J 2 bases; bases outside gene matches: 1. DNA of the CDR3: TGTGCCAGCAGCCGGGACAGGAACTATGGCTACACCTTC. Its protein product is CASSRDRNYGYTF.

The chain joins TRBV5-4 to TRBJ2-5; 7 bases agree with TRBD1. Trimming removed 7 bases from V and 5 bases from J; junction bases left unmatched: 14. The CDR3 is 15 residues long. The germline V gene encodes CDR1 SGHNT and CDR2 YYREEE (reference sequence). CDR3 loop: CASSLGQALRETQYF. The CDR3 region has the DNA TGTGCCAGCTCCCTCGGACAGGCCCTGCGGGAGACCCAGTACTTC. The variable domain in full, completed from reference TRBV5-4 and TRBJ2-5, reads ETGVTQSPTHLIKTRGQQVTLRCSSQSGHNTVSWYQQALGQGPQFIFQYYREEENGRGNFPPRFSGLQFPNYSSELNVNALELDDSALYLCASSLGQALRETQYFGPGTRLLVL.

This chain connects TRBV5-4 to TRBJ2-1; possible D gene TRBD2, 5 bases. Germline V gene data show CDR1 as SGHNT and CDR2 as YYREEE (reference sequence). CDR3 length: 12 amino acids. Trimming stripped 5 bases from V and 10 bases from J, with 13 bases between. The CDR3 sequence is CASRGLPGEQFF. The CDR3, as DNA: TGTGCCAGCAGAGGGCTCCCGGGGGAGCAGTTCTTC.

This clone occurred a few times. The V call is TRBV11-2, the J call TRBJ2-1; D ambiguous. V was cut by 4 bases and J by 0 bases, with 13 bases left in between. In germline, CDR1 is SGHAT, CDR2 FQNNGV. The CDR3 has 16 amino acids. CDR3 bases: TGTGCCAGCAGCTGGAGCAGACGTCCCTCCTACAATGAGCAGTTCTTC. The encoded protein is CASSWSRRPSYNEQFF.

V and J are TRBV9 and TRBJ2-6; a weak D match, TRBD2 (6 bases). CDR3 length: 19 residues. Germline CDR1 is SGDLS and CDR2 is YYNGEE. The V and J ends lost 4 bases and 0 bases respectively, with 20 bases between them. The DNA for the CDR3 is TGTGCCAGCAGCCACCGTGGGCCCATCGGGGGCTCTGGGGCCAACGTCCTGACTTTC. It translates to CASSHRGPIGGSGANVLTF. Full variable domain (outside the CDR3, taken from reference TRBV9 and TRBJ2-6): DSGVTQTPKHLITATGQRVTLRCSPRSGDLSVYWYQQSLDQGLQFLIQYYNGEERAKGNILERFSAQQFPDLHSELNLSSLELGDSALYFCASSHRGPIGGSGANVLTFGAGSRLTVL.

This clone was detected only once. The rearrangement uses TRBV5-4 and TRBJ1-1; D is uncertain. The germline V and J ends were trimmed by 6 bases and 0 bases, with 9 bases remaining between them. CDR3 length equals 13 residues. CDR1 and CDR2 (germline): SGHNT, YYREEE (reference sequence). The DNA of the CDR3 is TGTGCCAGCACCCCGGAGGTGAACACTGAAGCTTTCTTT. Translated: CASTPEVNTEAFF.

This clone was picked up one time. The chain combines TRBV4-3 with TRBJ1-1; D perhaps matches TRBD1 (5 bases). V lost 0 bases to trimming and J lost 2 bases, with 7 bases between them. The germline V gene encodes CDR1 LGHNA and CDR2 YSLEER. The CDR3 length is 14 residues. The CDR3 DNA sequence: TGCGCCAGCAGCCAAGAAGGGGACAACACTGAAGCTTTCTTT. It yields the protein CASSQEGDNTEAFF.

V is TRBV5-8 and J is TRBJ1-5, with D perhaps matching TRBD1 (6 bases). The V gene's germline CDR1 is SGHTS and CDR2 YDEGEE. The length of the CDR3 is 14 residues. Trimming removed 0 bases at V and 7 bases at J, with 11 bases between. CDR3 in amino acids: CASSLGTVRQPQHF. The CDR3, as DNA: TGTGCCAGCAGCTTGGGGACAGTGCGGCAGCCCCAGCATTTT.

The chain joins TRBV6-6 to TRBJ2-1; a weak D match, TRBD2 (6 bases). Germline CDR1 is MNHNY and CDR2 is SVGAGI (reference sequence). The V gene lost 2 bases and the J gene lost 7 bases, with 12 bases spanning the gap. The CDR3 consists of 14 residues. The CDR3 DNA sequence: TGTGCCAGCAGTTACGGCGGGGTCGGGAATGAGCAGTTCTTC. Its translation: CASSYGGVGNEQFF.